This record looks at one T cell receptor beta chain sequence and its context. Clones were read by immunoSEQ multiplex PCR, and TCRdb kept only the in-frame ones, dropping some. The sample lists under 95,000 clones; roughly 91% were seen once. This entry comes from a study of T cell changes during pregnancy in multiple sclerosis. Germline values: CDR1 SGHRS, CDR2 YFSETQ. This CDR3 spans 16 amino acids. The junction had 14 bases not matched to a gene; V was cut back by 3 bases and J by 8 bases. This clonotype originated in a female donor in good health, enrolled as a control in a pregnancy study. This chain links TRBV5-1 with TRBJ2-4, with TRBD1 matching 7 bases. The material sequenced was peripheral blood, taken after pregnancy. CDR3 amino acids: CASSSGQVNFGDIQYF. The CDR3 DNA reads as TGCGCCAGCAGCTCCGGACAGGTAAACTTCGGGGACATTCAGTACTTC.